Listed below are T cell receptor beta chains from one sample, sequenced in a study of resident and recirculating memory T cells in vitiligo. Sequencing used immunoSEQ multiplex PCR; TCRdb keeps in-frame clones, though not all of them. Seen here are 65,000 to 80,000 clones, about 90% observed once, and the top ten hold about 5.5%. Sequencing input: blood. The receptor source for this set is a male donor with vitiligo. CDR3s include the opening cysteine and the closing phenylalanine or tryptophan. Some rows mark clone size as missing; the rest say once, few, many or name a class of expanded clone.

v_call,clone_size,cdr3_aa
TRBV2,-,CASSDYRDRGRQYF
TRBV5-1,once,CASRLKDRPFSSYNEQFF
TRBV5-6,once,CASSEGQVAYEQYF
TRBV4-3,-,CASSQAGQGAKGYTF
TRBV29-1,-,CSAGTDGYTF
TRBV28,-,CASSGGSGRLAEQYF
TRBV5-8,-,CASSLAGQTNQPQHF
TRBV5-1,-,CASSLSPSGGGVQDTQYF
TRBV19,-,CASSRGLAGGLYEQYF
TRBV7-9,-,CASSPPGQGSYEQYF
TRBV5-4,-,CASRPSGANTGELFF
TRBV20-1,-,CCPTGIYGYTF
TRBV7-3,-,CASSSSAGVGEQYF
TRBV28,-,CASVGESVTNYGYTF
TRBV5-1,-,CASSYRTQGAGETQYF
TRBV6-1,-,CATLRDRRGPQHF
TRBV7-2,-,CASSFEVAKNIQYF
TRBV28,-,CASRLPTGNTEAFF
TRBV28,-,CASSYADRDGGYTF
TRBV5-1,-,CASLRDRGTEAFF
TRBV5-1,-,CASSYLGQGTSNEQFF
TRBV4-2,-,CASSPGLADTGELFF
TRBV4-1,-,CASSQGGSGGGEQFF
TRBV19,-,CASSISGTSGYEQYF